This T cell receptor (beta chain) came from a study of blood T cell repertoires in COVID-19. Study-wide background: T cells, B-cell-depleted T cells, or PBMCs provided the cDNA or gDNA that served as material.

Original handling: Reference gene primer amplification gave nucleated cell count estimates. Measured with immunoSEQ multiplex PCR; TCRdb has only the in-frame clones, and not every one. V and J calls and clone size are copied from that table; D and trimming were computed from the DNA. The sample consists of about 81,000 clones, 75% to 95% of them appearing once. V trimming: 1 base; J trimming: 6 bases; junction bases outside the gene matches: 14. Germline V lookup: CDR1 LGHDT, CDR2 YNNKEL (reference sequence). The CDR3 is 17 amino acids. Sequenced material: peripheral blood. This clonotype was obtained from a woman between 45 and 65 years old in a cohort sampled during active COVID-19. The rearrangement links TRBV3-1 (or the pseudogene TRBV3-2) to TRBJ1-2, with 7 nucleotides matching TRBD1. The chain's CDR3 is CASSQGAPDRSENGYTF. The CDR3 nucleotides read TGTGCCAGCAGCCAAGGGGCCCCGGACAGGTCGGAGAATGGCTACACCTTC.